A selection of T cell receptor beta chains follows, all from one sample in a study of blood T cell repertoires in COVID-19. Here immunoSEQ multiplex PCR was the method, and the copy in TCRdb shows in-frame clones only, minus some. The sample comprises 140,000 to 150,000 clones, over 75% of which are singletons, and 1.7% rests with the top ten. The source material was peripheral blood. The source of these receptors is a woman between 50 and 59 years old with acute or convalescent COVID-19. CDR3s include the opening cysteine and the closing phenylalanine or tryptophan. The D gene is left open where the match is weak.

v_call	j_call	d_call	cdr3_aa
TRBV19	TRBJ1-2	TRBD1	CAGGPGQLYGYTF
TRBV6-5	TRBJ1-2	TRBD1	CASFPGQPNYGYTF
TRBV7-2	TRBJ2-7	-	CASSPRTQTYEQYF
TRBV9	TRBJ2-7	-	CASSSGATYEQYF
TRBV14	TRBJ2-7	-	CASRSGSSYEQYF
TRBV21-1	TRBJ2-2	-	CASSKALYVGLAGGWGTGELFF
TRBV27	TRBJ1-5	-	CASSPLGGSNQPQHF
TRBV19	TRBJ2-7	TRBD2	CASKVTSGSLYEQYF
TRBV7-9	TRBJ2-6	-	CASSVAGSGANVLTF
TRBV6-5	TRBJ1-3	TRBD1	CASSLTGDGNTIYF